The 4 T cell receptor beta chains below come from one sample, sequenced in a study of blood T cell repertoires in COVID-19. TCRdb's copy holds only in-frame clones and misses some; the assay was immunoSEQ multiplex PCR. The table records about 190,000 clones, approximately 90% of them present only once. Sequenced: peripheral blood. Every receptor here comes from a human donor in a cohort sampled during active COVID-19.

The CDR3 region has the DNA TGTGCCATCTCGAAGGACAGGGGGCAAGAGACCCAGTACTTC. This gives the protein CAISKDRGQETQYF. The chain carries TRBV10-3 and TRBJ2-5, with 10 nucleotides matching TRBD1. V trimming: 8 bases; J trimming: 2 bases; junction bases outside the gene matches: 5. CDR1 ENHRY and CDR2 SYGVKD come from the germline V gene. The CDR3 has 14 amino acids.

Written as DNA, the CDR3 is TGTGCCAGCAGCCCCCGGTTTTTTCCGGGACAGGGGGACATCTGGGACGAGCAGTACTTC. It encodes CASSPRFFPGQGDIWDEQYF. The chain couples TRBV7-8 to TRBJ2-7; 11 bases are a match to TRBD1. Germline V gene lookup returns CDR1 SGHVS and CDR2 FQNEAQ. The V gene end was trimmed by 5 bases and the J gene end by 5 bases; junction bases not matched to a gene: 23. The CDR3 has 20 amino acids.

This clone was seen a single time. The chain carries TRBV18 and TRBJ1-1, with 7 bases identical to TRBD1. V lost 6 bases, J lost 8 bases, and 18 bases stayed unmatched. The CDR3 covers 16 residues. Germline V gene data show CDR1 as KGHSH and CDR2 as LQKENI. CDR3 loop: CASSPVGPPTGPEAFF. Written as DNA, the CDR3 is TGTGCCAGCTCTCCCGTCGGCCCCCCGACAGGGCCCGAAGCTTTCTTT.

J is TRBJ1-5 and V is TRBV19; D is possibly TRBD1 (6 bases). This CDR3 is 16 amino acids long. Germline V gene sequence: CDR1 LNHDA, CDR2 SQIVND (reference sequence). V was clipped by 3 bases and J by 0 bases, with 12 bases between them. In nucleotides, the CDR3 is TGTGCCAGTAGTATCCGGGGGGGCTATAGCAATCAGCCCCAGCATTTT. Its protein is CASSIRGGYSNQPQHF.